This TCR beta chain is drawn from a study of OX40 agonist ivuxolimab in advanced cancers. The protocol was immunoSEQ multiplex PCR, while the TCRdb copy is restricted to in-frame clones and leaves out a portion. The repertoire includes roughly 77,000 clones, roughly 80% of them detected once, and about 4.6% sits in the top ten. V lost 5 bases to trimming and J lost 5 bases; unmatched junction nucleotides: 4. CDR1 SNHLY and CDR2 FYNNEI come from the germline V gene. The CDR3 length is 15 residues. The receptor's source is an adult with an advanced solid tumor such as melanoma, head and neck, liver or kidney cancer. J is TRBJ2-1 and V is TRBV2; TRBD2 matches at 12 bases. The starting material was CD4+ or CD8+ T cells sorted from blood, obtained in a trial of the OX40 agonist ivuxolimab. The CDR3 spells CASSSRLAGDNEQFF. The DNA for the CDR3 is TGTGCCAGCAGTAGCAGACTAGCGGGGGACAATGAGCAGTTCTTC.